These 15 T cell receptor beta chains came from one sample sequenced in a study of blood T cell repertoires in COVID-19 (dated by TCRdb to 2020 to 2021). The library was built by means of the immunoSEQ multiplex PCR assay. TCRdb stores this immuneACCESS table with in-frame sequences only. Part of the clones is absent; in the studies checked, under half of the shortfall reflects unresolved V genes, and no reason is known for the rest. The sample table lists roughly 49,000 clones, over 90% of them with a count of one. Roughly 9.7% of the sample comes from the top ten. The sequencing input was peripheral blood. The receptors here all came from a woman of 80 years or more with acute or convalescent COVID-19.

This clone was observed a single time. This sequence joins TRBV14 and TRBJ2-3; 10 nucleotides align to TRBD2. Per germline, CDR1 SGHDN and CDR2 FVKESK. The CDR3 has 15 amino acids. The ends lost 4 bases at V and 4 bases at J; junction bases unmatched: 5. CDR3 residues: CASSPAGGRADTQYF. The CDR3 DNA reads TGTGCCAGCAGCCCAGCGGGAGGGCGCGCAGATACGCAGTATTTT.

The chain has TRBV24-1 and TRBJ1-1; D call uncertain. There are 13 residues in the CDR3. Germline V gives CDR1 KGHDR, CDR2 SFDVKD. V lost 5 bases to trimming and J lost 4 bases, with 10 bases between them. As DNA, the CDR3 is TGTGCCACCAGTGTGGCTGGGCGCACTGAAGCTTTCTTT. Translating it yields CATSVAGRTEAFF.

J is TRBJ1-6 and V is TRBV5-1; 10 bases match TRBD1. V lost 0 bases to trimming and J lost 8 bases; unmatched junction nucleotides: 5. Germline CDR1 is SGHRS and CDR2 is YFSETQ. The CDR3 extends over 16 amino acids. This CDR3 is CASSLAATGGDSPLHF. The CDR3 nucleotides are TGCGCCAGCAGCTTGGCCGCGACAGGGGGCGATTCACCCCTCCACTTT.

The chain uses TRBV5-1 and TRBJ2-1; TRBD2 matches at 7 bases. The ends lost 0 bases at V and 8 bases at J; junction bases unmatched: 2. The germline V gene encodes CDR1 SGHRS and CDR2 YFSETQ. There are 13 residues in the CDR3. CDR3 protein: CASSLGTSDEQFF. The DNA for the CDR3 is TGCGCCAGCAGCTTGGGTACTAGCGATGAGCAGTTCTTC.

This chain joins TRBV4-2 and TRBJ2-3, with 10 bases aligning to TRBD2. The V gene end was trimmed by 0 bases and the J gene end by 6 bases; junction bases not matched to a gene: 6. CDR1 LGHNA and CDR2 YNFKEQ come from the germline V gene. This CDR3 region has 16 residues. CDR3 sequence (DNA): TGTGCCAGCAGCCAAGAACCTAGCGGGAGTTCTGATACGCAGTATTTT. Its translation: CASSQEPSGSSDTQYF.

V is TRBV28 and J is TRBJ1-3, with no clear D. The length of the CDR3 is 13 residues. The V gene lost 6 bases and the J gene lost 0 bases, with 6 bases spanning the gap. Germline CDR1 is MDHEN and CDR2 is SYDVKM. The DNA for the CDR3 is TGTGCCAGCAGCCTTGTCTCTGGAAACACCATATATTTT. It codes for CASSLVSGNTIYF.

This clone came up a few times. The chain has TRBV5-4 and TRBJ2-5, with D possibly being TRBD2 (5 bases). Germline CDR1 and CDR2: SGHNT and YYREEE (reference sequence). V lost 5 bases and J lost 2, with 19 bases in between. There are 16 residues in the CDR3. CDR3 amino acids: CASSLGSRVSQETQYF. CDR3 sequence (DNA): TGTGCCAGCAGTCTGGGTTCGCGGGTGAGTCAAGAGACCCAGTACTTC.

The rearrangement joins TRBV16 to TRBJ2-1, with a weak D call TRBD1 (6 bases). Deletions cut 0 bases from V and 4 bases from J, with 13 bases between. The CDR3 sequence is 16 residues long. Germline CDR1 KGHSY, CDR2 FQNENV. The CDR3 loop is CASSQSRGHSYNEQFF. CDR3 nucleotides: TGTGCCAGCAGCCAATCTCGGGGACATAGTTACAATGAGCAGTTCTTC.

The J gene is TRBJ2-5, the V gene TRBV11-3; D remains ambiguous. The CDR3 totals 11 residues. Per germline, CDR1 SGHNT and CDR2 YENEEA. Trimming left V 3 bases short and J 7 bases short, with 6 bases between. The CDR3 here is CASSLSVTQYF. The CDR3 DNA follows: TGTGCCAGCAGCTTGTCGGTGACCCAGTACTTC.

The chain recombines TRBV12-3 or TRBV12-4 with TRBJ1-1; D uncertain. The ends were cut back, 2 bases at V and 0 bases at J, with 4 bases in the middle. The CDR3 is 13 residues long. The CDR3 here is CASSLSVNTEAFF. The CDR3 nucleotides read TGTGCCAGCAGTTTAAGCGTGAACACTGAAGCTTTCTTT.

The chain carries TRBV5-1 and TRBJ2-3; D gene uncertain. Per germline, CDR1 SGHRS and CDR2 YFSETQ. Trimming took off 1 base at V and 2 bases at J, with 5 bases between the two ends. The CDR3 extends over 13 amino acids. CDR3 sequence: CASSLTVTDTQYF. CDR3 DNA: TGCGCCAGCAGCTTGACTGTCACAGATACGCAGTATTTT.

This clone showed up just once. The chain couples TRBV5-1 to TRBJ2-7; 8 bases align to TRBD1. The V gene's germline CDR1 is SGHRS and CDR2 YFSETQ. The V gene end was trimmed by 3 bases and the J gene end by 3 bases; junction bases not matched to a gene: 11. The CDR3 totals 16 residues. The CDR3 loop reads CASSSQGGQASYEQYF. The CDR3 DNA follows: TGCGCCAGCAGCTCCCAGGGGGGACAGGCGAGCTACGAGCAGTACTTC. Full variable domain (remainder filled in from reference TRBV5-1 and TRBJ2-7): KAGVTQTPRYLIKTRGQQVTLSCSPISGHRSVSWYQQTPGQGLQFLFEYFSETQRNKGNFPGRFSGRQFSNSRSEMNVSTLELGDSALYLCASSSQGGQASYEQYFGPGTRLTVT.

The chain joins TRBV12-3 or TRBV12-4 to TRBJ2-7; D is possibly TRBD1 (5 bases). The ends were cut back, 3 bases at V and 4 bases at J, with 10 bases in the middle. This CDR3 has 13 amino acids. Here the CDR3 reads CASSFGHPYEQYF. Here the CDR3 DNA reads TGTGCCAGCAGTTTTGGACATCCTTACGAGCAGTACTTC.

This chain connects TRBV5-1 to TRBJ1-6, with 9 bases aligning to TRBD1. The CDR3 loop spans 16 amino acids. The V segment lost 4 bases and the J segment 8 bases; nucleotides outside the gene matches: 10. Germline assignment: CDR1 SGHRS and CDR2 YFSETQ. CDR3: CASSPQTGGKDSPLHF. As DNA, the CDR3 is TGCGCCAGCAGCCCCCAGACAGGGGGAAAGGATTCACCCCTCCACTTT.

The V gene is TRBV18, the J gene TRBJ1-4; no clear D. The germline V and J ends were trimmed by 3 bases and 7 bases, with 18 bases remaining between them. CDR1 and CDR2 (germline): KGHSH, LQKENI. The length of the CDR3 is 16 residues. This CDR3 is CASSPLQVGYVEKLFF. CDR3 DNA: TGTGCCAGCTCACCCCTTCAGGTAGGTTATGTTGAAAAACTGTTTTTT.